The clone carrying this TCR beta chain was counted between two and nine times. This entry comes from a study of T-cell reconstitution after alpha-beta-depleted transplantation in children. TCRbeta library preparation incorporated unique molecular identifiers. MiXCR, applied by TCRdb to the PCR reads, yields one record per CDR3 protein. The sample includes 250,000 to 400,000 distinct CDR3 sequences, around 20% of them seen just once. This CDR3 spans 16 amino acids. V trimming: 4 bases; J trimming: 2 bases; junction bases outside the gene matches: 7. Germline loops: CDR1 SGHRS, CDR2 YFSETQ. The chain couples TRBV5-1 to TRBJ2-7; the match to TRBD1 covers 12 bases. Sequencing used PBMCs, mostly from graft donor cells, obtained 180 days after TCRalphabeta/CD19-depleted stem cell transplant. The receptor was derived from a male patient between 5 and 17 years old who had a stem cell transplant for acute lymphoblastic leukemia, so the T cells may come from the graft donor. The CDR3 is CASSLPGTGGPYEQYF. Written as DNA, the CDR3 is TGCGCCAGCAGCCTCCCCGGGACAGGGGGCCCCTACGAGCAGTACTTC.